The 21 T cell receptor beta chains listed next were all sequenced from one sample in a study of cytomegalovirus exposure and HLA in healthy donors (dated by TCRdb to between 2016 and 2019). Libraries were prepared through the immunoSEQ multiplex PCR assay. The multiplex PCR relied on a mix of 60 forward primers for TCR Vbeta segments and 13 reverse primers for TCR Jbeta segments. The clones in this table, taken by TCRdb from immuneACCESS, are in-frame only. Not every clone is retained; where verified, under half of the shortfall comes from an unresolved V gene, and the cause of the rest is unknown. The table for this sample lists approximately 130,000 clones; about 81% of them were counted only once. Jointly, the top ten make up around 9.1% of the sample. Specimen: PBMCs. The receptor source for this set is a woman between 45 and 65 years old in good health and CMV-seropositive.

This clone was observed a single time. This chain uses TRBV4-3 with TRBJ2-7; D perhaps matches TRBD2 (6 bases). The CDR3 contains 14 residues. Germline CDR1 is LGHNA and CDR2 is YSLEER. V lost 5 bases to trimming and J lost 3 bases, with 14 bases between them. The CDR3 nucleotides read TGCGCCAGCAGCGCTGGGGACGGGGGCTACGAGCAGTACTTC. Amino acids: CASSAGDGGYEQYF.

The chain uses TRBV6-5 and TRBJ1-1; perhaps TRBD1 as D (6 bases). The V and J ends lost 6 bases and 1 base respectively, with 12 bases between them. CDR3 length: 14 amino acids. CDR1 is MNHEY, CDR2 SVGAGI, per germline. CDR3 nucleotide sequence: TGTGCCAGCAGGGCTTTGACAGGGAACACTGAAGCTTTCTTT. It is translated as CASRALTGNTEAFF.

The rearrangement uses TRBV4-1 and TRBJ2-1; 11 nucleotides line up with TRBD2. The CDR3 runs to 16 residues. Germline V gene sequence: CDR1 MGHRA, CDR2 YSYEKL. The V gene end was trimmed by 4 bases and the J gene end by 5 bases; junction bases not matched to a gene: 7. CDR3 nucleotides: TGCGCCAGCAGCCTGAAGGGGACTAGCGGCCACAATGAGCAGTTCTTC. This encodes CASSLKGTSGHNEQFF.

V is TRBV6-6 and J is TRBJ1-5, with D unresolved. Between the trimmed V and J ends, which lost 2 bases and 4 bases, there was a span of 6 bases. Per germline, CDR1 MNHNY and CDR2 SVGAGI (reference sequence). CDR3 length equals 13 residues. CDR3 nucleotide sequence: TGTGCCAGCAGTTACGACGGGAATCAGCCCCAGCATTTT. Translating gives CASSYDGNQPQHF.

The CDR3, as DNA: TGTGCCAGTAGTCCTGGGACAGGAGGCGTAGCCACTGAAGCTTTCTTT. It specifies CASSPGTGGVATEAFF. The V call is TRBV19, the J call TRBJ1-1; 8 bases match TRBD1. Germline trimming cut 5 bases from V and 4 bases from J; bases unmatched to any gene: 12. Germline V lookup: CDR1 LNHDA, CDR2 SQIVND (reference sequence). The CDR3 totals 16 residues.

This clone was observed once. The rearrangement uses TRBV10-1 and TRBJ2-7, with a weak D call TRBD2 (6 bases). V was trimmed by 9 bases and J by 3 bases, leaving 18 bases between them. CDR1 WNHNN and CDR2 SYGVQD come from the germline V gene (reference sequence). The CDR3 is 14 residues long. The CDR3 region has the DNA TGCGCCAGTAATCCGGGACTTCTGTGCTACGAGCAGTACTTC. Amino acid sequence: CASNPGLLCYEQYF.

The J gene is TRBJ2-2, the V gene TRBV5-1; maybe TRBD1 (6 bases). The length of the CDR3 is 15 residues. From germline, CDR1 is SGHRS and CDR2 YFSETQ. V gave up 3 bases and J gave up 3 bases, with 12 bases separating them. CDR3: CASSYSTGDTGELFF. The CDR3 nucleotides read TGCGCCAGCAGCTATTCGACAGGAGACACCGGGGAGCTGTTTTTT. Full variable domain (rest looked up from reference TRBV5-1 and TRBJ2-2): KAGVTQTPRYLIKTRGQQVTLSCSPISGHRSVSWYQQTPGQGLQFLFEYFSETQRNKGNFPGRFSGRQFSNSRSEMNVSTLELGDSALYLCASSYSTGDTGELFFGEGSRLTVL.

The chain has TRBV9 and TRBJ1-1; D unclear. V lost 3 bases, J lost 0 bases, and 9 bases lay in between. The CDR3 length is 14 residues. Germline-derived CDR1 and CDR2 are SGDLS and YYNGEE. The CDR3, as DNA: TGTGCCAGCAGCGCAGCGGCTTTGAACACTGAAGCTTTCTTT. It codes for CASSAAALNTEAFF. The whole variable domain, filled in from reference TRBV9 and TRBJ1-1, reads DSGVTQTPKHLITATGQRVTLRCSPRSGDLSVYWYQQSLDQGLQFLIQYYNGEERAKGNILERFSAQQFPDLHSELNLSSLELGDSALYFCASSAAALNTEAFFGQGTRLTVV.

This clone was counted once. The chain links TRBV11-3 to TRBJ2-5; the match to TRBD1 covers 7 bases. The CDR3 length is 15 residues. Germline V CDR1 and CDR2: SGHNT, YENEEA. The trim removed 6 bases at V and 4 bases at J, leaving 11 bases unmatched. The CDR3, as DNA: TGTGCCAGCAGAGATAGACAGGGTGGTAGAGAGACCCAGTACTTC. This codes for CASRDRQGGRETQYF.

The J gene is TRBJ2-3, the V gene TRBV6-6, with 8 bases aligning to TRBD2. CDR3 size: 16 residues. Germline values: CDR1 MNHNY, CDR2 SVGAGI (reference sequence). J lost 0 bases, V lost 6 bases, and 8 bases had no gene match. CDR3 amino acids: CASRPSASGSTDTQYF. The DNA for the CDR3 is TGTGCCAGCAGACCAAGTGCTAGCGGGAGCACAGATACGCAGTATTTT.

The rearrangement links TRBV7-9 to TRBJ1-1, with D perhaps TRBD1 (5 bases). The CDR3 covers 13 residues. Looked up from germline, CDR1 is SEHNR and CDR2 is FQNEAQ (reference sequence). The V gene lost 5 bases and the J gene lost 3 bases, with 10 bases spanning the gap. The CDR3 is CASSLQADTEAFF. The DNA for the CDR3 is TGTGCCAGCAGCCTACAGGCGGACACTGAAGCTTTCTTT. The variable domain in full, completed from reference TRBV7-9 and TRBJ1-1, reads DTGVSQNPRHKITKRGQNVTFRCDPISEHNRLYWYRQTLGQGPEFLTYFQNEAQLEKSRLLSDRFSAERPKGSFSTLEIQRTEQGDSAMYLCASSLQADTEAFFGQGTRLTVV.

This chain joins TRBV7-2 and TRBJ1-1; possibly TRBD1 for D (6 bases). CDR3 length: 15 amino acids. CDR1 is SGHTA, CDR2 FQGNSA, per germline. V was shortened by 3 bases and J by 5 bases, with 16 bases between the two germline ends. This CDR3 is CASSFGGQSGTEAFF. CDR3 bases: TGTGCCAGCAGCTTCGGCGGACAGTCCGGAACTGAAGCTTTCTTT.

The chain joins TRBV2 to TRBJ1-3; 8 bases agree with TRBD1. This CDR3 is 16 amino acids long. Looked up from germline, CDR1 is SNHLY and CDR2 is FYNNEI. V lost 6 bases and J lost 4; bases outside the gene matches: 11. The CDR3 nucleotides are TGTGCCAGCAGCGAAAGACGGACAGGGTTCGGAAACACCATATATTTT. This encodes CASSERRTGFGNTIYF.

This rearrangement joins TRBV9 to TRBJ1-2; TRBD1 matches at 9 bases. Germline values: CDR1 SGDLS, CDR2 YYNGEE. V trimming: 3 bases; J trimming: 2 bases; junction bases outside the gene matches: 5. The CDR3 totals 15 residues. CDR3 in amino acids: CASSASGTGNYGYTF. CDR3 nucleotide sequence: TGTGCCAGCAGCGCCTCCGGGACAGGGAACTATGGCTACACCTTC.

This chain links TRBV7-2 with TRBJ2-7, with a tentative D call TRBD1 (7 bases). The CDR3 totals 14 residues. Trimming took 2 bases from V and 3 from J, leaving 11 bases between them. Germline V gene data show CDR1 as SGHTA and CDR2 as FQGNSA. The CDR3, as DNA: TGTGCCAGCAGCTTACGACAGGGAGGCTACGAGCAGTACTTC. This codes for CASSLRQGGYEQYF.

In its sample, this clone was seen a few times. The chain recombines TRBV6-1 with TRBJ2-5, with 8 bases identical to TRBD2. CDR3 size: 12 residues. With V trimmed by 6 bases and J by 4 bases, 1 base remained unmatched. Germline V gene sequence: CDR1 MNHNS, CDR2 SASEGT. CDR3 sequence reads: CASRSGRETQYF. The CDR3 nucleotides are TGTGCCAGCAGGAGCGGGAGAGAGACCCAGTACTTC.

This clone was counted only a few times. The junction shows a germline mismatch at one end, possibly a read error. This chain links TRBV18 with TRBJ1-5; weak D call: TRBD1 (6 bases). Germline CDR1 is KGHSH and CDR2 is LQKENI. This CDR3 is built from 16 residues. CDR3 region: CASSPPGTSGPQPQHF. The CDR3 DNA is TGTGCCAGCTCCCCACCCGGGACATCCGGCCCTCAGCCCCAGCATTTT.

V gene TRBV5-1 combines with J gene TRBJ1-6; 8 nucleotides line up with TRBD1. The V segment lost 4 bases and the J segment 8 bases; nucleotides outside the gene matches: 8. The germline CDR1 and CDR2 sequences are SGHRS and YFSETQ. The CDR3 covers 15 residues. CDR3 DNA: TGCGCCAGCAGCGTCTACGGGACAGGCGATTCACCCCTCCACTTT. This sequence encodes CASSVYGTGDSPLHF.

V usage is TRBV19 and J usage is TRBJ1-2; D gene unclear. The CDR3 consists of 13 residues. The germline V and J ends were trimmed by 0 bases and 8 bases, with 10 bases remaining between them. The germline gives CDR1 LNHDA, CDR2 SQIVND (reference sequence). For the CDR3, the DNA is TGTGCCAGTAGTATAGATTGGACGGGAGGCTACACCTTC. Translation gives CASSIDWTGGYTF.

J is TRBJ1-3 and V is TRBV5-1, with TRBD1 as a possible D gene (5 bases). The germline V gene encodes CDR1 SGHRS and CDR2 YFSETQ. V was cut by 4 bases and J by 0 bases, with 11 bases left in between. This CDR3 contains 15 residues. In DNA, the CDR3 is TGCGCCAGCAGCCGGGACTCCGACTCTGGAAACACCATATATTTT. This codes for CASSRDSDSGNTIYF.

This chain uses TRBV2 with TRBJ2-2; TRBD2 aligns across 9 bases. CDR3 length equals 16 residues. V lost 2 bases and J lost 3; bases outside the gene matches: 4. Germline CDR1 is SNHLY and CDR2 is FYNNEI. The CDR3 protein is CASSELAGADTGELFF. Here the CDR3 DNA reads TGTGCCAGCAGTGAATTAGCGGGAGCGGACACCGGGGAGCTGTTTTTT.